These 30 T cell receptor beta chains were sequenced from one sample in a study of identifying expanded T cells in peripheral blood. Generated by immunoSEQ multiplex PCR, the TCRdb table keeps only in-frame clones and is missing some. This table holds about 80,000 clones, about 90% found once. The sequencing sample was made of blood. These receptors were taken from a person aged 18 to 75 in good health.

This clone is medium-sized (0.01 to 0.1%) in the sample. This sequence joins TRBV27 and TRBJ1-1; D is uncertain. The CDR3 length is 14 residues. The V gene lost 6 bases and the J gene lost 0 bases, with 11 bases spanning the gap. Germline V lookup: CDR1 MNHEY, CDR2 SMNVEV (reference sequence). The CDR3 region is CASSFGAMNTEAFF. The CDR3 region has the DNA TGTGCCAGCAGCTTCGGCGCAATGAACACTGAAGCTTTCTTT.

The chain combines TRBV21-1 with TRBJ1-4; the table's D call, TRBD1, was not checked against the DNA. TRBV21-1 is a pseudogene. The CDR3 has 16 residues. The CDR3 sequence: CASSKWDRLTNEKLFF. The CDR3 bases are TGTGCCAGCAGCAAATGGGACAGACTAACTAATGAAAAACTGTTTTTT.

This clone was picked up one time. The V gene is TRBV19, the J gene TRBJ1-4; a possible D gene is TRBD1 (5 bases). The CDR3 length is 15 residues. Germline-derived CDR1 and CDR2 are LNHDA and SQIVND (reference sequence). V lost 6 bases and J 4 bases, leaving 15 bases between the germline ends. As DNA, the CDR3 is TGTGCCAGTAGCCCACGCGGGGGGTTTAATGAAAAACTGTTTTTT. Translated: CASSPRGGFNEKLFF.

The chain couples TRBV4-1 to TRBJ2-5; D gene ambiguous. The V end was cut by 1 base, the J end by 4 bases, with 7 bases between. Germline CDR1 reads MGHRA; CDR2 reads YSYEKL. The CDR3 consists of 13 residues. In nucleotides, the CDR3 is TGCGCCAGCAGCCAAGGACAAGTAGAGACCCAGTACTTC. It is translated as CASSQGQVETQYF.

The genes are TRBV25-1 and TRBJ1-2; 11 nucleotides match TRBD1. CDR1 is MGHDK and CDR2 is SYGVNS in the germline V gene. V was pared by 4 bases and J by 8 bases, with 6 bases of the junction left unmatched. This CDR3 spans 14 amino acids. CDR3 sequence (DNA): TGTGCCAGCAGTGGGGACAGGGGGGGCCAGGGCTACACCTTC. Residues: CASSGDRGGQGYTF.

This chain connects TRBV6-5 to TRBJ1-5; 10 positions match TRBD1. Germline assignment: CDR1 MNHEY and CDR2 SVGAGI. The CDR3 contains 14 residues. J gave up 7 bases and V 0 bases, and 0 bases lay outside the gene matches. In DNA, the CDR3 is TGTGCCAGCAGTTACTCGGGACAGGGGCAGCCCCAGCATTTT. It specifies CASSYSGQGQPQHF.

This clone was recorded only once. V gene TRBV7-2 combines with J gene TRBJ2-2; D remains ambiguous. The CDR3 contains 16 residues. V lost 2 bases and J 5 bases, leaving 15 bases between the germline ends. Germline-derived CDR1 and CDR2 are SGHTA and FQGNSA. The CDR3 loop reads CASSLRGSQSTGELFF. CDR3 DNA: TGTGCCAGCAGCTTAAGAGGTTCCCAAAGTACCGGGGAGCTGTTTTTT. The full variable domain, in which reference TRBV7-2 and TRBJ2-2 provide the parts outside the CDR3, is GAGVSQSPSNKVTEKGKDVELRCDPISGHTALYWYRQSLGQGLEFLIYFQGNSAPDKSGLPSDRFSAERTGGSVSTLTIQRTQQEDSAVYLCASSLRGSQSTGELFFGEGSRLTVL.

CDR3 nucleotides: TGTGCCAGTAGTATTAGAGCGGGACAGCCACAAGAGACCCAGTACTTC. Protein product: CASSIRAGQPQETQYF. The chain couples TRBV19 to TRBJ2-5; D might be TRBD1 or TRBD2, each matching 7 bases. The CDR3 extends over 16 amino acids. V was shortened by 3 bases and J by 2 bases, with 16 bases between the two germline ends. From germline, CDR1 is LNHDA and CDR2 SQIVND (reference sequence).

The chain uses TRBV27 and TRBJ1-2; TRBD1 matches 8 bases. This CDR3 region has 15 residues. J was trimmed by 5 bases and V by 3 bases; bases with no gene match: 8. Germline loops: CDR1 MNHEY, CDR2 SMNVEV (reference sequence). This CDR3 is CASSLRGQGPYGYTF. In nucleotides, the CDR3 is TGTGCCAGCAGTTTGAGAGGACAGGGACCTTATGGCTACACCTTC.

The chain recombines TRBV7-8 with TRBJ1-6; perhaps TRBD1 as D (5 bases). Per germline, CDR1 SGHVS and CDR2 FQNEAQ. V shed 5 bases and J shed 8 bases, with 13 bases lying between them. The CDR3 contains 14 residues. In nucleotides, the CDR3 is TGTGCCAGCAGCGATAGGGGCTGGGATTCACCCCTCCACTTT. Translating it yields CASSDRGWDSPLHF.

This sequence joins TRBV18 and TRBJ1-1; 7 nucleotides line up with TRBD1. CDR3 length: 16 amino acids. Germline CDR1 is KGHSH and CDR2 is LQKENI. The trim removed 2 bases at V and 2 bases at J, leaving 8 bases unmatched. In DNA, the CDR3 is TGTGCCAGCTCACCAAGGGAGGTAGGGGGCAACACTGAAGCTTTCTTT. The encoded protein is CASSPREVGGNTEAFF.

The V call is TRBV18, the J call TRBJ1-6; perhaps TRBD1 as D (6 bases). The CDR3 contains 14 residues. Germline CDR1 is KGHSH and CDR2 is LQKENI. The V gene lost 6 bases and the J gene lost 9 bases, with 15 bases spanning the gap. DNA for the CDR3: TGTGCCAGCTCGTCGTCACAGGGCAGTTCACCCCTCCACTTT. It is translated as CASSSSQGSSPLHF. The full variable domain, in which reference TRBV18 and TRBJ1-6 provide the parts outside the CDR3, is NAGVMQNPRHLVRRRGQEARLRCSPMKGHSHVYWYRQLPEEGLKFMVYLQKENIIDESGMPKERFSAEFPKEGPSILRIQQVVRGDSAAYFCASSSSQGSSPLHFGNGTRLTVT.

V is TRBV7-9 and J is TRBJ1-1; no clear D. V was clipped by 5 bases and J by 5 bases, with 9 bases between them. CDR3 size: 12 residues. CDR1 is SEHNR, CDR2 FQNEAQ, per germline (reference sequence). CDR3 in DNA: TGTGCCAGCAGCCTGGCGGCGACTGAAGCTTTCTTT. Amino acid sequence: CASSLAATEAFF. Filled out from reference TRBV7-9 and TRBJ1-1, the complete variable domain reads DTGVSQNPRHKITKRGQNVTFRCDPISEHNRLYWYRQTLGQGPEFLTYFQNEAQLEKSRLLSDRFSAERPKGSFSTLEIQRTEQGDSAMYLCASSLAATEAFFGQGTRLTVV.

The chain couples TRBV28 to TRBJ2-4; TRBD2 agrees at 12 bases. Trimming took 3 bases from V and 5 from J; bases not matched to a gene: 5. The germline V gene has CDR1 MDHEN and CDR2 SYDVKM. This CDR3 spans 16 amino acids. The CDR3 nucleotides are TGTGCCAGCAGTTTTCTAGCGGGAGGGGGTCAAAACATTCAGTACTTC. It yields the protein CASSFLAGGGQNIQYF. The full variable domain, with the rest looked up from reference TRBV28 and TRBJ2-4, is DVKVTQSSRYLVKRTGEKVFLECVQDMDHENMFWYRQDPGLGLRLIYFSYDVKMKEKGDIPEGYSVSREKKERFSLILESASTNQTSMYLCASSFLAGGGQNIQYFGAGTRLSVL.

The chain joins TRBV6-5 to TRBJ1-1; 9 nucleotides agree with TRBD1. This CDR3 comprises 15 residues. The germline V gene encodes CDR1 MNHEY and CDR2 SVGAGI. V shed 4 bases and J 1 base; nucleotides not matched to a gene: 4. CDR3: CASSSTGGRNTEAFF. In nucleotides, the CDR3 is TGTGCCAGCAGTTCTACAGGGGGCAGGAACACTGAAGCTTTCTTT.

CDR3 DNA sequence: TGTCCTGGGAGAAGGCATGGCGAACAAAGTCGGGCCAACGTCCTGACTTTC. Its translation is CPGRRHGEQSRANVLTF. This sequence joins TRBV22-1 and TRBJ2-6. TRBV22-1 is flagged as a pseudogene. The CDR3 runs to 17 residues.

The rearrangement uses TRBV7-2 and TRBJ1-2; D unresolved. Trimming took 7 bases from V and 8 from J, leaving 20 bases between them. CDR1 is SGHTA and CDR2 is FQGNSA in the germline V gene. CDR3 size: 14 residues. This CDR3 reads CASTPRPAGWGYTF. Written as DNA, the CDR3 is TGTGCCAGCACCCCAAGGCCCGCCGGTTGGGGCTACACCTTC.

The genes are TRBV6-5 and TRBJ2-1, with D unresolved. Trimming shortened V by 5 bases and J by 4 bases, and 12 bases separated the two germline ends. CDR1 MNHEY and CDR2 SVGAGI come from the germline V gene. This CDR3 has 14 residues. CDR3: CASSPIENYNEQFF. CDR3 sequence (DNA): TGTGCCAGCAGTCCCATTGAGAATTACAATGAGCAGTTCTTC.

The chain employs TRBV13 and TRBJ1-2, with D possibly matching TRBD1 (5 bases). Germline loops: CDR1 PRHDT, CDR2 FYEKMQ (reference sequence). V lost 5 bases, J lost 2 bases, and 18 bases lay in between. CDR3 size: 16 residues. The CDR3 coding sequence is TGTGCCAGCAGCCCCTCCGGGACCCCAAGGAACTATGGCTACACCTTC. It translates to CASSPSGTPRNYGYTF.

The chain is built from TRBV5-1 and TRBJ2-3; D gene ambiguous. The CDR3 runs to 13 residues. Per the germline V gene, CDR1 is SGHRS and CDR2 is YFSETQ. V lost 4 bases to trimming and J lost 6 bases, with 12 bases between them. CDR3 sequence: CASSPHNSDTQYF. The CDR3 DNA reads as TGCGCCAGCAGCCCGCACAATTCGGATACGCAGTATTTT.

The chain carries TRBV5-1 and TRBJ1-1; 12 bases map to TRBD1. The ends lost 3 bases at V and 9 bases at J; junction bases unmatched: 0. The CDR3 length is 12 residues. The germline V gene encodes CDR1 SGHRS and CDR2 YFSETQ. As DNA, the CDR3 is TGCGCCAGCAGCTGGGACAGGGGGCAAGCTTTCTTT. Translation: CASSWDRGQAFF. The entire variable domain, with the rest obtained from reference TRBV5-1 and TRBJ1-1, is as follows: KAGVTQTPRYLIKTRGQQVTLSCSPISGHRSVSWYQQTPGQGLQFLFEYFSETQRNKGNFPGRFSGRQFSNSRSEMNVSTLELGDSALYLCASSWDRGQAFFGQGTRLTVV.

The genes are TRBV4-1 and TRBJ2-1, with D unclear. The V gene's germline CDR1 is MGHRA and CDR2 YSYEKL. V was pared by 3 bases and J by 6 bases, with 9 bases between. This CDR3 has 13 residues. This chain's CDR3 is CASSHGPANEQFF. Written as DNA, the CDR3 is TGCGCCAGCAGCCACGGGCCCGCCAATGAGCAGTTCTTC.

V gene TRBV2 combines with J gene TRBJ1-4, with no clear D. The germline CDR1 and CDR2 sequences are SNHLY and FYNNEI. This CDR3 has 16 residues. Trimming pared 5 bases from V and 0 bases from J, leaving 13 bases between. CDR3 loop: CASSRANRATNEKLFF. The CDR3 DNA reads as TGTGCCAGCAGTCGTGCGAACAGAGCAACTAATGAAAAACTGTTTTTT.

The chain has TRBV6-4 and TRBJ2-5; possible D gene TRBD1, 6 bases. Germline V lookup: CDR1 MRHNA, CDR2 SNTAGT. This CDR3 comprises 13 residues. V was pared by 0 bases and J by 5 bases, with 7 bases between. This CDR3 is CASSDSTGETQYF. CDR3 coding DNA: TGTGCCAGCAGTGACTCCACAGGGGAGACCCAGTACTTC.

The rearrangement uses TRBV5-6 and TRBJ1-2, with D possibly matching TRBD1 (6 bases). Trimming shortened V by 5 bases and J by 4 bases, and 15 bases separated the two germline ends. The length of the CDR3 is 14 residues. Germline V CDR1 and CDR2: SGHDT, YYEEEE. The CDR3 is CASRNEDRSYGYTF. The CDR3 nucleotides read TGTGCCAGCAGAAATGAGGACAGAAGCTATGGCTACACCTTC.

The chain uses TRBV4-1 and TRBJ1-3; 9 positions match TRBD1. V lost 0 bases and J lost 5; bases outside the gene matches: 5. Germline loops: CDR1 MGHRA, CDR2 YSYEKL. This CDR3 contains 16 residues. For the CDR3, the DNA is TGCGCCAGCAGCCAAGAAGGGGGACAGGGCCGAAACACCATATATTTT. Protein sequence: CASSQEGGQGRNTIYF.

The rearrangement links TRBV5-6 to TRBJ1-2, with D tentatively TRBD1 (5 bases). Germline CDR1 and CDR2: SGHDT and YYEEEE. V was trimmed by 4 bases and J by 1 base, leaving 20 bases between them. The CDR3 contains 17 residues. CDR3 coding DNA: TGTGCCAGCAGCGCGTGGGGGTCCCTGGGGATTAACTATGGCTACACCTTC. It codes for CASSAWGSLGINYGYTF.

The chain uses TRBV19 and TRBJ1-6; possibly TRBD1 for D (5 bases). The CDR3 is made up of 17 amino acids. Germline V gives CDR1 LNHDA, CDR2 SQIVND (reference sequence). V lost 5 bases to trimming and J lost 5 bases, with 19 bases between them. Here the CDR3 reads CASSRPLSPGHNSPLHF. As DNA, the CDR3 is TGTGCCAGTAGTCGACCTTTGTCACCGGGACATAATTCACCCCTCCACTTT.

This clone showed up just a few times. The V and J genes are TRBV7-9 and TRBJ1-2; unclear D gene. The germline V gene has CDR1 SEHNR and CDR2 FQNEAQ (reference sequence). V was clipped by 5 bases and J by 4 bases, with 11 bases between them. This CDR3 is 13 amino acids long. The chain's CDR3 is CASSHGLGYGYTF. CDR3 bases: TGTGCCAGCAGCCACGGATTGGGCTATGGCTACACCTTC. Using reference TRBV7-9 and TRBJ1-2 for the parts outside the CDR3, the full variable domain is DTGVSQNPRHKITKRGQNVTFRCDPISEHNRLYWYRQTLGQGPEFLTYFQNEAQLEKSRLLSDRFSAERPKGSFSTLEIQRTEQGDSAMYLCASSHGLGYGYTFGSGTRLTVV.

The CDR3 sequence is CAQSRQGVTEAFF. The CDR3, as DNA: TGTGCCCAAAGCCGGCAGGGGGTCACTGAAGCTTTCTTT. The chain employs TRBV30 and TRBJ1-1; 7 bases match TRBD1. The V gene's germline CDR1 is GTSNPN and CDR2 SVGIG (reference sequence). The CDR3 is 13 amino acids. J was trimmed by 4 bases and V by 8 bases; bases with no gene match: 10.